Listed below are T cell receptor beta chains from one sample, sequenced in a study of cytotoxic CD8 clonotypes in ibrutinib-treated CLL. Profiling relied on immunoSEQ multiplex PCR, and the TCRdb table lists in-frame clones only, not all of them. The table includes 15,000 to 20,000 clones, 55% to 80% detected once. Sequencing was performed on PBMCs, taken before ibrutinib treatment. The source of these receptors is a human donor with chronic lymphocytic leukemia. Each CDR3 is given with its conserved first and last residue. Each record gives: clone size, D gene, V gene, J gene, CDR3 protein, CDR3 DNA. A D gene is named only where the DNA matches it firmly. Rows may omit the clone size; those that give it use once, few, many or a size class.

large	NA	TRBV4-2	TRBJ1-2	CASSQWTEDNYGYTF	TGTGCCAGCAGCCAGTGGACAGAGGATAACTATGGCTACACCTTC
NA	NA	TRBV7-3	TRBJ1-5	CASSLGAEEPQHF	TGTGCCAGCAGCTTAGGAGCGGAGGAGCCCCAGCATTTT
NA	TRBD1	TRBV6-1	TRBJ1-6	CASSEGTGSTYSPLHF	TGTGCCAGCAGTGAAGGGACAGGGAGTACGTATTCACCCCTCCACTTT
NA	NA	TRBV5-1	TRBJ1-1	CASSFLDRNTEAFF	TGCGCCAGCAGCTTCCTCGACAGGAACACTGAAGCTTTCTTT
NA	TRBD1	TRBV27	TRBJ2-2	CASSILRGQGNTGELFF	TGTGCCAGCAGTATTTTGAGGGGACAGGGGAACACCGGGGAGCTGTTTTTT
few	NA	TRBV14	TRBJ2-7	CASSRGVPPYEQYF	TGTGCCAGCAGCCGGGGGGTGCCCCCCTACGAGCAGTACTTC
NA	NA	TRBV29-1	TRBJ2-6	CSVEDSISGANVLTF	TGCAGCGTTGAGGACAGCATCTCTGGGGCCAACGTCCTGACTTTC
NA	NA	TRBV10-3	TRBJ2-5	CAIRVGETQYF	TGTGCCATCAGGGTAGGGGAGACCCAGTACTTC
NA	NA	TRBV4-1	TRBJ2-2	CASSQTGQGSTGELFF	TGCGCCAGCAGCCAAACAGGGCAGGGATCCACCGGGGAGCTGTTTTTT
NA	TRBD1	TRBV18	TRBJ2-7	CASSPGTGDYEQYF	TGTGCCAGCTCACCCGGGACAGGGGACTACGAGCAGTACTTC
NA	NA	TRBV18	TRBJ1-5	CASSLSTGPNQPQHF	TGTGCCAGCTCATTGAGTACAGGCCCGAATCAGCCCCAGCATTTT
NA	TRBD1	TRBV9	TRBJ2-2	CASSVAGQGWTGELFF	TGTGCCAGCAGCGTTGCCGGACAGGGGTGGACCGGGGAGCTGTTTTTT
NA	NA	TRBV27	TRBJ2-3	CAISGGGRDTQYF	TGTGCCATCTCAGGGGGGGGCAGGGATACGCAGTATTTT
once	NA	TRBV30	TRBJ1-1	CAWREGSENTEAFF	TGTGCCTGGAGGGAGGGGTCCGAGAACACTGAAGCTTTCTTT
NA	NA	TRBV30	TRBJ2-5	CAWMQSWEETQYF	TGTGCCTGGATGCAGTCCTGGGAGGAGACCCAGTACTTC
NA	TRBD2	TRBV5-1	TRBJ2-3	CASSSHTSGGATDTQYF	TGCGCCAGCAGCTCACACACTAGCGGGGGAGCCACAGATACGCAGTATTTT
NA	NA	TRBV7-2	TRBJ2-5	CASSGVFQETQYF	TGTGCCAGCAGCGGGGTCTTCCAAGAGACCCAGTACTTC
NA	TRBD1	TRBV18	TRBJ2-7	CASSPDRGMSIGSYEQYF	TGTGCCAGCTCCCCCGACAGGGGTATGAGTATCGGTTCCTACGAGCAGTACTTC
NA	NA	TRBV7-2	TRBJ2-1	CASSLATYNEQFF	TGTGCCAGCAGCTTAGCCACCTACAATGAGCAGTTCTTC
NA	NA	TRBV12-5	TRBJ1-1	CASGLVGRQGNTEAFF	TGTGCTAGTGGTTTGGTAGGAAGGCAGGGGAACACTGAAGCTTTCTTT
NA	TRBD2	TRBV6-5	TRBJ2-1	CASSYSTSGGGNEQFF	TGTGCCAGCAGTTACTCGACTAGCGGGGGGGGTAATGAGCAGTTCTTC
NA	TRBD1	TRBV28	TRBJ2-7	CASSETGQGLHEQYF	TGTGCCAGCAGTGAAACGGGACAGGGGTTACACGAGCAGTACTTC
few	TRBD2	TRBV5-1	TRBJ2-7	CASRPSGGSYEQYF	TGCGCCAGCAGACCGAGCGGGGGCTCCTACGAGCAGTACTTC
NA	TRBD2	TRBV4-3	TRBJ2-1	CASSEGPAGGWEQFF	TGCGCCAGCAGCGAGGGACCAGCGGGGGGCTGGGAGCAGTTCTTC
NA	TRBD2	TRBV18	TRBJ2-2	CASSPRSAGGLTGELFF	TGTGCCAGCTCACCACGCTCAGCGGGGGGGCTTACCGGGGAGCTGTTTTTT
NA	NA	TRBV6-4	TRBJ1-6	CASSEGTGNSPLHF	TGTGCCAGCAGTGAGGGGACGGGGAATTCACCCCTCCACTTT
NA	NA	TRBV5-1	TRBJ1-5	CASSLERGQPQHF	TGCGCCAGCAGCTTGGAGAGGGGACAGCCCCAGCATTTT
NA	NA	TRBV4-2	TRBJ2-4	CASSQGSQGKRYIQYF	TGTGCCAGCAGCCAAGGTTCCCAGGGGAAGAGATACATTCAGTACTTC
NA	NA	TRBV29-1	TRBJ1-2	CSVARGGGGYTF	TGCAGCGTTGCTAGAGGGGGGGGTGGCTACACCTTC
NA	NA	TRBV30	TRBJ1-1	CAWTIARGNTEAFF	TGTGCCTGGACGATCGCCCGGGGGAACACTGAAGCTTTCTTT
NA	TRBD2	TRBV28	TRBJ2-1	CASSLPLAGGRSEQFF	TGTGCCAGCAGTTTACCCTTAGCGGGGGGGCGGAGTGAGCAGTTCTTC
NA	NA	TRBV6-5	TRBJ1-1	CASAGAAHTEAFF	TGTGCCAGCGCCGGGGCAGCCCACACTGAAGCTTTCTTT
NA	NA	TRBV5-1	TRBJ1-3	CASSLAGGNSGNTIYF	TGCGCCAGCAGCTTGGCGGGGGGGAACTCTGGAAACACCATATATTTT
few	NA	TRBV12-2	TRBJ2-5	CASRHPGLLETQYF	TGTGCAAGTCGCCATCCGGGACTTCTGGAGACCCAGTACTTC
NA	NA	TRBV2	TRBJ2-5	CASRSNQETQYF	TGTGCCAGCAGATCCAACCAAGAGACCCAGTACTTC
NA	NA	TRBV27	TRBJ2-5	CASSSRLPGKETQYF	TGTGCCAGCAGTAGCCGCCTCCCAGGAAAAGAGACCCAGTACTTC
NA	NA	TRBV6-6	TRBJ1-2	CASSSGGYGYTF	TGTGCCAGCAGTTCTGGAGGGTATGGCTACACCTTC
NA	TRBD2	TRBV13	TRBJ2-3	CASSSRLAGGSTDTQYF	TGTGCCAGCAGCTCTAGACTAGCGGGGGGCAGCACAGATACGCAGTATTTT
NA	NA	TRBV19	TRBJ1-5	CASSIPGQGGNQPQHF	TGTGCCAGTAGTATTCCGGGGCAGGGAGGCAATCAGCCCCAGCATTTT
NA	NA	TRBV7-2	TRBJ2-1	CASRIGGAWQFF	TGTGCCAGCAGAATAGGCGGCGCTTGGCAGTTCTTC
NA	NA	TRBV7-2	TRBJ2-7	CASSLSAGSSYEQYF	TGTGCCAGCAGCTTATCGGCAGGGAGTTCCTACGAGCAGTACTTC